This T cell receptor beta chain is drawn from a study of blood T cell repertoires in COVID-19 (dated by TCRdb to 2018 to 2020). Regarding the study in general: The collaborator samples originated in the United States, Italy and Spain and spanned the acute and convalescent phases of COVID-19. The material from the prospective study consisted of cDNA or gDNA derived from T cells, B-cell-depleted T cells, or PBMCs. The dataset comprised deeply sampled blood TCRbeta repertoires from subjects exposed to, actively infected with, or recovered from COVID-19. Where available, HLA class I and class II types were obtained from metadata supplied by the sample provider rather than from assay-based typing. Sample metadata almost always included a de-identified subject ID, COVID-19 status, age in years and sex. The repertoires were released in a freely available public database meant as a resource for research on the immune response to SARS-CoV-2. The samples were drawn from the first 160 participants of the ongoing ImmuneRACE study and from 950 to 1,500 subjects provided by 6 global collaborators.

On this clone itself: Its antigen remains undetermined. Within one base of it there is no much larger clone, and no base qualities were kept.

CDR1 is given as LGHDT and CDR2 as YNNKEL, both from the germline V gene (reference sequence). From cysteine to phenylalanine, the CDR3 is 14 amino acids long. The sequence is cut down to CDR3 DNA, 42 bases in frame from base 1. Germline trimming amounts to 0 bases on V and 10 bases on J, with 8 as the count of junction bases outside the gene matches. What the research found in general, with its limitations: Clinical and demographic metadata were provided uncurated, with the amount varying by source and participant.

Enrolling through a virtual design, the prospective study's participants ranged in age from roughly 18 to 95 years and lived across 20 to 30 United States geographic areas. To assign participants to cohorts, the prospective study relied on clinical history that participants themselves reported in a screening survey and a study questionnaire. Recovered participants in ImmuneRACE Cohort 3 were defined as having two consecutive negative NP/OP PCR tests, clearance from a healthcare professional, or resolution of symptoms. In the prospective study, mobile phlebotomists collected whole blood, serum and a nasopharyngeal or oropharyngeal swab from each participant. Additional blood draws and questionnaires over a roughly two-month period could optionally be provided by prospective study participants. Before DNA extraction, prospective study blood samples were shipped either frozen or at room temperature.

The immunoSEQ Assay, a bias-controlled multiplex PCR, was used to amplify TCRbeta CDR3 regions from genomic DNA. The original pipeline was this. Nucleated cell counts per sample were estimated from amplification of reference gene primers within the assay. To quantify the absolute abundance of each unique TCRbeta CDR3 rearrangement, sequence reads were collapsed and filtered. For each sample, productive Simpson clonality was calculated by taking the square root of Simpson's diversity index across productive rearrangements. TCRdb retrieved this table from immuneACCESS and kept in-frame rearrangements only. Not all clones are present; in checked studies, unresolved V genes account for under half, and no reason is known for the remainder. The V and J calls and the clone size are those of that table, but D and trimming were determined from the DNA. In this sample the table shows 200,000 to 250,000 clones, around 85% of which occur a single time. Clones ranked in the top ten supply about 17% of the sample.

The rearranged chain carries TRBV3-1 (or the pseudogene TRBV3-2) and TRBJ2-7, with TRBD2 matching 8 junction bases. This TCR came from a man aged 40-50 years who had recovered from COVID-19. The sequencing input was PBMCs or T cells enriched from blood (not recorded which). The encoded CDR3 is CASSQDNGGRNQYF. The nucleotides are TGTGCCAGCAGCCAAGATAATGGCGGGAGGAATCAGTACTTC.